This TCR beta chain appears in the sequencing data of a study of T cells in Graves' hyperthyroidism and ophthalmopathy. Study-level information: The blood sample was taken at first diagnosis, before treatment began. The study, taken as a whole, reports: Most clonotypes expanded in the thyroid (above 0.001) were also present in blood.

The hyperthyroidism was newly diagnosed and had lasted under 2 months; the patients were aged 18 to 65. The study left out patients who had uncontrolled infection, other autoimmune disease, pregnancy or lactation. Trimming took 7 bases from V and 11 from J; bases not matched to a gene: 12. Germline CDR1 SNHLY, CDR2 FYNNEI. The CDR3 has 14 amino acids. What was amplified from RNA transcripts were TCR beta CDR3 regions. The HTBI set primed first-round TCR CDR3 RT-PCR. TCRdb passed the multiplex PCR reads through MiXCR, listing each CDR3 protein once. Seen here are a few hundred thousand distinct CDR3 sequences, around 20% observed once, and the top ten hold around 50%. Comment on this clonotype: The antigen is undetermined.

The chain has TRBV2 and TRBJ1-1, with 11 positions matching TRBD1. The specimen sequenced was blood. This sequence originates from a woman aged 45-59 years with Graves' hyperthyroidism. CDR3 in DNA: TGTGCCAGCAACCCAAGAGGACAGGGGGCGATTGCTTTCTTT. This translates into CASNPRGQGAIAFF.